This T cell receptor (beta chain) came from a study of response to subunit inactivated influenza vaccine (dated by TCRdb to between 2017 and 2018). Broadly, across the study: The study used deep quantitative T cell receptor repertoire profiling to track responses to a trivalent subunit inactivated influenza vaccine. Points the paper makes about the study in general: It was suggested by the authors that each seasonal influenza vaccination may recruit only a limited number of new T cells.

The junction shows trimming of 2 bases on V and 7 bases on J, and the gene matches do not reach 5 bases of it. Via the germline V gene, CDR1 is SGHRS and CDR2 YFSETQ. The cysteine opens and the phenylalanine closes a CDR3 of 14 amino acids. Only the CDR3 part of the read is kept: 42 bases, read in frame from the first base. Library construction relied on RT-PCR. The instrument was an Illumina HiSeq 2500. TCRdb cleaned the public reads at Q25 with fastp, built clones with MiXCR and kept in-frame beta chains. Entries are consolidated by CDR3 protein sequence, retaining the most common genes and DNA. Recorded for this sample are approximately 530,000 distinct CDR3 sequences; approximately 7.1% of them occurred a single time. The ten top clones hold 10% to 15% of the sample. This clonotype was seen ten or more times. The antigen this receptor binds is unknown. One base away there is no much larger clone; base qualities are not given.

The sequence was obtained from a man in his fifties or sixties who received an inactivated influenza vaccine. Donor details come from another sample of the same person, matched by shared clones. Sequenced here: PBMCs from blood, sampled less than 30 months after vaccination. The rearrangement joined TRBV5-1 to TRBJ2-7; 11 central bases correspond to TRBD1. DNA sequence: TGCGCCAGCAGCTTTGGACAGGGGGCGGAGGAGCAGTACTTC. This gives the protein CASSFGQGAEEQYF.